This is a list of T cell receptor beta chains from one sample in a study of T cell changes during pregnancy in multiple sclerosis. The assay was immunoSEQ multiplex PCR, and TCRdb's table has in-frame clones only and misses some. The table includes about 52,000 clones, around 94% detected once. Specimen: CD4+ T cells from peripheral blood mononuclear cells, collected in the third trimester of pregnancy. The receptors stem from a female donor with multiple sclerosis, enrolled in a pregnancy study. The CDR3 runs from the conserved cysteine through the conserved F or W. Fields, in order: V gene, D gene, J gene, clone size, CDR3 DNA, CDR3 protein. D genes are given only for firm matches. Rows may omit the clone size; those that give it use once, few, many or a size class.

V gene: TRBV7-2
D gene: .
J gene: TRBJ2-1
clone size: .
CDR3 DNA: TGTGCCAGCAGCTTCTCAGGGGTTAATGAGCAGTTCTTC
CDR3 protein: CASSFSGVNEQFF

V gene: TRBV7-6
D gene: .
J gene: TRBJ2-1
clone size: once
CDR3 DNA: TGTGCCAGCCAGCGGATCGATGAGCAGTTCTTC
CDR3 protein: CASQRIDEQFF

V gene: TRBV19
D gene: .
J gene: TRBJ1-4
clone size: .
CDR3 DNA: TGTGCCAGTGGTACAGGGTGGGTAGGTGAAAAACTGTTTTTT
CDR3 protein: CASGTGWVGEKLFF

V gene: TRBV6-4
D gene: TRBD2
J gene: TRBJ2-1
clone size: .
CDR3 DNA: TGTGCCAGCAGTGACCGACTAGCGGGGGGCAATGAGCAGTTCTTC
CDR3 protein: CASSDRLAGGNEQFF

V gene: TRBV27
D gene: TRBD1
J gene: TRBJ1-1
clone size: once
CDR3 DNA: TGTGCCAGCAGTCGGACAGGAGTTGAAGCTTTCTTT
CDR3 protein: CASSRTGVEAFF

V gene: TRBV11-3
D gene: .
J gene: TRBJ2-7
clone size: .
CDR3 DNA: TGTGCCAGCAGCTTAAATAGATTAGAAAAGCAGTACTTC
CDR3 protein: CASSLNRLEKQYF

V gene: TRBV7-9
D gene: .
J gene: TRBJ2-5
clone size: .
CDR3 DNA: TGTGCCAGCAGCTCTTCCTGGGGGGATCGGCAAGAGACCCAGTACTTC
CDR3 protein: CASSSSWGDRQETQYF

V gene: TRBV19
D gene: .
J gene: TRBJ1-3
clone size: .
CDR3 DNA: TGTGCCAGTAGTTCACCGCGAGACGGACTAAACACCATATATTTT
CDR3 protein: CASSSPRDGLNTIYF

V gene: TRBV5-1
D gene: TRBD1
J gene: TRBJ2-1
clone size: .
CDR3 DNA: TGCGCCAGCAGCTTGGGGGGGACAGGGGATTCAAATGAGCAGTTCTTC
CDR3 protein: CASSLGGTGDSNEQFF

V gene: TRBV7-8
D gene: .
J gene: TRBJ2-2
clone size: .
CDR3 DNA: TGTGCCAGCAGCTTGATGTACAGGGACGGGGAGCTGTTTTTT
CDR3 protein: CASSLMYRDGELFF

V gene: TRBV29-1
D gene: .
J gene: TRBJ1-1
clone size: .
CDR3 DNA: TGCAGCGTTGAATTTGGGAGGGCTGAAGCTTTCTTT
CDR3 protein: CSVEFGRAEAFF

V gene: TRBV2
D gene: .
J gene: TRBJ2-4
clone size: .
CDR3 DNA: TGTGCCAGCAGTGCGGAGGCCATAGCCAAAAACATTCAGTACTTC
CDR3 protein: CASSAEAIAKNIQYF

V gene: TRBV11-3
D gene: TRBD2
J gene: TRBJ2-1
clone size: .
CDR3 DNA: TGTGCCAGCAGCACTGACGGGGGGGGCGAGCAGTTCTTC
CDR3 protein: CASSTDGGGEQFF

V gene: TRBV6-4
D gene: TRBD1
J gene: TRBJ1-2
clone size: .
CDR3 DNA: TGTGCCACCAGGGCGGCAGGGGGCTATGGCTACACCTTC
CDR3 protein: CATRAAGGYGYTF

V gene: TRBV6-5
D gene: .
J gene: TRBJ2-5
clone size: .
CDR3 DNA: TGTGCCAGCAGTTACACCACAGTACCCCAAGAGACCCAGTACTTC
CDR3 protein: CASSYTTVPQETQYF

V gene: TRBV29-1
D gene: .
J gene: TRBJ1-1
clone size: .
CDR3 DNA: TGCAGCGTTGAGCGGCAGTCGAACACTGAAGCTTTCTTT
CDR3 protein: CSVERQSNTEAFF

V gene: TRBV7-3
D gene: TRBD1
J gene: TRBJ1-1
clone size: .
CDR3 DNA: TGTGCCAGCAGCTTAGGACAGGGATTTGAAGCTTTCTTT
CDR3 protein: CASSLGQGFEAFF

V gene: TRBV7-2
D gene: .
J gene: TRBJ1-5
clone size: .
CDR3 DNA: TGTGCCAGCAGCTTACGGGGGGAACAGCCCCAGCATTTT
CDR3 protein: CASSLRGEQPQHF

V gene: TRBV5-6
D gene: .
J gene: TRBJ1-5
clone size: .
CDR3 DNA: TGTGCCAGCAGCTTTTACAGGCCTAATAGCAATCAGCCCCAGCATTTT
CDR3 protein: CASSFYRPNSNQPQHF

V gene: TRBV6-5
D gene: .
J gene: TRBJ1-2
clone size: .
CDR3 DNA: TGTGCCAGCAGCGAGGGCAGCCTTTTCTATGGCTACACCTTC
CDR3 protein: CASSEGSLFYGYTF

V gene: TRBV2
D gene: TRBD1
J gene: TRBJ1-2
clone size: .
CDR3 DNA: TGTGCCAGCAGTTACAGGGGGCAAGAGTTTGGCTACACCTTC
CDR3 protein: CASSYRGQEFGYTF

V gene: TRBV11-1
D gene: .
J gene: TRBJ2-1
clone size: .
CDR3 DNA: TGTGCCAGCAGCTTAGTCTGGGGCGGTGAGCAGTTCTTC
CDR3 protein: CASSLVWGGEQFF

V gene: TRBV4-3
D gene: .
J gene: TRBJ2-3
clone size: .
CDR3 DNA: TGCGCCAGCAGCCAAGAAGGGCGGGGTGGAGGAGATACGCAGTATTTT
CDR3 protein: CASSQEGRGGGDTQYF

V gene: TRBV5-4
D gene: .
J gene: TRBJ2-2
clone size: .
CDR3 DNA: TGTGCCAGCAGCTTGTCCACTAGTCGGAGCACCGGGGAGCTGTTTTTT
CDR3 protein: CASSLSTSRSTGELFF

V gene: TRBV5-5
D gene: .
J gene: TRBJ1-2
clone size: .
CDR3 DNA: TGTGCCAGCAGACCTACTTGGGGGGGAGACTATGGCTACACCTTC
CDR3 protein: CASRPTWGGDYGYTF

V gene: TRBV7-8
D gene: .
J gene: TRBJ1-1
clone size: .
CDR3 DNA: TGTGCCAGCAGCTTAATACGGGACACTGAAGCTTTCTTT
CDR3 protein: CASSLIRDTEAFF

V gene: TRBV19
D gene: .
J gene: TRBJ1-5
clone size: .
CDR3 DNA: TGTGCCAGTAGTATAGGCGGAACCCAGCATTTT
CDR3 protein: CASSIGGTQHF

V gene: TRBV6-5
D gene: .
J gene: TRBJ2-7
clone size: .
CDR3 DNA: TGTGCCAGCATTCCGAGGGCCAGCTCCTACGAGCAGTACTTC
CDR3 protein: CASIPRASSYEQYF

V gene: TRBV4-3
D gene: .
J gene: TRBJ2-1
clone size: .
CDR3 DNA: TGCGCCAGCAGCCAAGATCGTCCGGGTCCCTACAATGAGCAGTTCTTC
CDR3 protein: CASSQDRPGPYNEQFF

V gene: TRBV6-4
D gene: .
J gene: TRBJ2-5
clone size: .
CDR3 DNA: TGTGCCAGCAGTGAGAAGGGGGGGCTTCCAGAGACCCAGTACTTC
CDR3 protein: CASSEKGGLPETQYF

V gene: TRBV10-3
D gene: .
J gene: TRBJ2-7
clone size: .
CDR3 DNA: TGTGCCGTCGCGGGGTTATTGGCCTACGAGCAGTACTTC
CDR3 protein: CAVAGLLAYEQYF

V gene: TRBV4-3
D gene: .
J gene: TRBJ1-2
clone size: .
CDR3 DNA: TGCGCCAGCAGCCAAGGCGGGGGGTATGGCTACACCTTC
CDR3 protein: CASSQGGGYGYTF

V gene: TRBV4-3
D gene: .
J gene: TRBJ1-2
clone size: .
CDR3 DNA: TGCGCCAGCAGCCAAGAACCCCCTGGCGGATTCAACTATGGCTACACCTTC
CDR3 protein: CASSQEPPGGFNYGYTF

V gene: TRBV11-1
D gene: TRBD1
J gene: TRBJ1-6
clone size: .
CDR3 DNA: TGTGCCACCGGGACAGGGAGAAATTCACCCCTCCACTTT
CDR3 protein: CATGTGRNSPLHF

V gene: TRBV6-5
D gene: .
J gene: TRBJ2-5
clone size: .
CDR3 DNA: TGTGCCAGCAGTCCCCGCAGGGGAATCGGGGAGACCCAGTACTTC
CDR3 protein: CASSPRRGIGETQYF

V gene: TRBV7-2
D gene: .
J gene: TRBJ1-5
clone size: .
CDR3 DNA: TGTGCCAGCAGCGGACACGTCAATCAGCCCCAGCATTTT
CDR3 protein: CASSGHVNQPQHF

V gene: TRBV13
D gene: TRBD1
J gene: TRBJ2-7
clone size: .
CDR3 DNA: TGTGCCAGCAGCGCCCAGGACAGGGCGGGGTACGAGCAGTACTTC
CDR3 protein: CASSAQDRAGYEQYF

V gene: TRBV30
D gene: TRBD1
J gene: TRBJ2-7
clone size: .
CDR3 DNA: TGTGCCTGGAGTAGGGACAGCTCCTACGAGCAGTACTTC
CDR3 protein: CAWSRDSSYEQYF

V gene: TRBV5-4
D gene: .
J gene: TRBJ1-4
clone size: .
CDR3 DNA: TGTGCCAGCAGCCGGGACTGGAATGAAAAACTGTTTTTT
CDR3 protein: CASSRDWNEKLFF

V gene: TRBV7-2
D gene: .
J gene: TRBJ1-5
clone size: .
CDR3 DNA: TGTGCCAGCAGCTTGGAAAGGGGTCTAAATCAGCCCCAGCATTTT
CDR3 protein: CASSLERGLNQPQHF

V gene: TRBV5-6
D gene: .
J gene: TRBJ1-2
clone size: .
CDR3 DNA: TGTGCCAGCAGCTTGGATCCGGGCTACACCTTC
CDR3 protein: CASSLDPGYTF

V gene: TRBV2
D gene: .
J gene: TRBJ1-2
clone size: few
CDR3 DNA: TGTGCCAGCAGTGAAGCGCAGGTCAGCTATGGCTACACCTTC
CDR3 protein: CASSEAQVSYGYTF

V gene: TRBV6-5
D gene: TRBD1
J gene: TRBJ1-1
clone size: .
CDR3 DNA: TGTGCCAGCAGTTTAACCTCAGGGGGACGCACTGAAGCTTTCTTT
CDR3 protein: CASSLTSGGRTEAFF

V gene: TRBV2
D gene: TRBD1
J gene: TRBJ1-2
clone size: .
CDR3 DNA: TGTGCCAGCAGTGGGACAGGCTCTGGCTACACCTTC
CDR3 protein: CASSGTGSGYTF

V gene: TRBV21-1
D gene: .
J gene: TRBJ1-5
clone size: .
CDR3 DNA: TGTGCCAGCAGCAAAGGCCATTCAATAAAAGGAGCGGCCCAGCATTTT
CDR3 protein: CASSKGHSIKGAAQHF

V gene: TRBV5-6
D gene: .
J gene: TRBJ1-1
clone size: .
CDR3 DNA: TGTGCCAGCAGCTTGGCGGCGGGCACTGAAGCTTTCTTT
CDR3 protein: CASSLAAGTEAFF

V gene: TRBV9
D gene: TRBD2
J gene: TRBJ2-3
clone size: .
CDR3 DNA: TGTGCCAGCAGCGTTAGTTCTAGCGGGGGTGTCACAGATACGCAGTATTTT
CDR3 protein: CASSVSSSGGVTDTQYF

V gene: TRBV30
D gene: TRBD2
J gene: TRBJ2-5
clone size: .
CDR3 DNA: TGTGCCTGGAGTACGCCCCGACTAGCGGGGGTGGAGACCCAGTACTTC
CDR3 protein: CAWSTPRLAGVETQYF